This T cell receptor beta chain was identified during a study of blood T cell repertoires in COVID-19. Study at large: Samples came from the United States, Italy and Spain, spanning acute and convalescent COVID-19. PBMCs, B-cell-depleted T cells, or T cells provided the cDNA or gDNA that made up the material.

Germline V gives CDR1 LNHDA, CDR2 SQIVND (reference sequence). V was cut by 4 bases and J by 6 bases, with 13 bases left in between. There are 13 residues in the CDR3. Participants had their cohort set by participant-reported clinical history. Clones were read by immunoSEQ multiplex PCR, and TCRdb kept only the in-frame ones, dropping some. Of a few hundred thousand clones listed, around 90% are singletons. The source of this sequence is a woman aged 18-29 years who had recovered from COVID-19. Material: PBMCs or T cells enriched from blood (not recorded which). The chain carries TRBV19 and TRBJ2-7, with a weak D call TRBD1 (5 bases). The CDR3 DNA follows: TGTGCCAGTAGTACGTTCAGCAGGGTCGAGCAGTACTTC. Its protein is CASSTFSRVEQYF.